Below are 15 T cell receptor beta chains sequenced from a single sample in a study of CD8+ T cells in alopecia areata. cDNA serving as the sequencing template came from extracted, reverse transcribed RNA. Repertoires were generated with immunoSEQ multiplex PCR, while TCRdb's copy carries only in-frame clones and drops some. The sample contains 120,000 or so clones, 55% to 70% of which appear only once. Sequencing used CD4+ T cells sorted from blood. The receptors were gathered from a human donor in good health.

CDR3 sequence reads: CAWIRDRASYEQYF. The CDR3 coding sequence is TGTGCCTGGATAAGAGATAGGGCCTCCTACGAGCAGTACTTC. The chain links TRBV30 to TRBJ2-7, with D unresolved. V was pared by 4 bases and J by 0 bases, with 13 bases between. The germline V gene encodes CDR1 GTSNPN and CDR2 SVGIG (reference sequence). The CDR3 length is 14 residues.

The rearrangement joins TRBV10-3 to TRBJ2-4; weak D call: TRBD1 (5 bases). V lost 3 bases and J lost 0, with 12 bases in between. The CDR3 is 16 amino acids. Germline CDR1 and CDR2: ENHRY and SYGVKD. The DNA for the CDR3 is TGTGCCATCAGTGATGCGAGGACACCAGCCAAAAACATTCAGTACTTC. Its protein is CAISDARTPAKNIQYF.

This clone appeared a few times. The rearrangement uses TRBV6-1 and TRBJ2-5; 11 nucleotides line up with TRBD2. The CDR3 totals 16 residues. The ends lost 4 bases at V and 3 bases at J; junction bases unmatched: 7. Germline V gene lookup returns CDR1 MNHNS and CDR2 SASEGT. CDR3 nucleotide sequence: TGTGCCAGCAGTGGGATTAGCGGGGGGGCCGAAGAGACCCAGTACTTC. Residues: CASSGISGGAEETQYF.

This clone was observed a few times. The CDR3 sequence: CASSERDAEYEQYF. The CDR3 coding sequence is TGTGCCAGCAGCGAGAGGGACGCGGAGTACGAGCAGTACTTC. The V and J genes are TRBV7-6 and TRBJ2-7; D is tentatively TRBD1 or TRBD2 (5 bases each). This CDR3 region has 14 residues. V lost 5 bases and J lost 4, with 15 bases in between. Germline lookup yields CDR1 SGHVS and CDR2 FNYEAQ. The whole variable domain, filled in from reference TRBV7-6 and TRBJ2-7, reads GAGVSQSPRYKVTKRGQDVALRCDPISGHVSLYWYRQALGQGPEFLTYFNYEAQQDKSGLPNDRFSAERPEGSISTLTIQRTEQRDSAMYRCASSERDAEYEQYFGPGTRLTVT.

Here the CDR3 DNA reads TGTGCCAGCAGTAAAGGGTCTGGGGCCAACGTCCTGACTTTC. This codes for CASSKGSGANVLTF. The rearrangement uses TRBV25-1 and TRBJ2-6; no clear D gene. This CDR3 comprises 14 residues. Germline V gene sequence: CDR1 MGHDK, CDR2 SYGVNS. The V and J ends lost 5 bases and 1 base respectively, with 6 bases between them.

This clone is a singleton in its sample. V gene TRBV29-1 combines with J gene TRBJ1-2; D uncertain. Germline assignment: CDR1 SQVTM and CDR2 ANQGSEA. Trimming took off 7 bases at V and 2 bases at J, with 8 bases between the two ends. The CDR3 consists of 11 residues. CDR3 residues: CSGGENYGYTF. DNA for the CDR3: TGCAGCGGCGGGGAAAACTATGGCTACACCTTC.

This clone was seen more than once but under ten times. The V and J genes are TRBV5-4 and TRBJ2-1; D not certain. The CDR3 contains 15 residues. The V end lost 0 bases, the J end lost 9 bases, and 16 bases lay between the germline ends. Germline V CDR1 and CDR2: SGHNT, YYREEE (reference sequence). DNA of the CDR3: TGTGCCAGCAGCTTGGGTGGGCCCGCCTTCAGTGAGCAGTTCTTC. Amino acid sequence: CASSLGGPAFSEQFF.

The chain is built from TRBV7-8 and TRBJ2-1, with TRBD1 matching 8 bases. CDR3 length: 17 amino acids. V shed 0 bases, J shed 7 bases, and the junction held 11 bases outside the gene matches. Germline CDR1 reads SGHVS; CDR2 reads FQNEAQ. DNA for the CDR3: TGTGCCAGCAGCTTAGCGCTGTTTCAGGGGGCGTGGAATGAGCAGTTCTTC. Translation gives CASSLALFQGAWNEQFF.

CDR3 nucleotides: TGTGCCAGCAGCTCATCCGGGAGAAGCACAGATACGCAGTATTTT. This translates into CASSSSGRSTDTQYF. The chain links TRBV11-2 to TRBJ2-3; D perhaps matches TRBD2 (6 bases). Germline-derived CDR1 and CDR2 are SGHAT and FQNNGV. The CDR3 is 15 amino acids. The V end was cut by 4 bases, the J end by 0 bases, with 11 bases between. Together with reference TRBV11-2 and TRBJ2-3, the CDR3 gives the full variable domain: EAGVAQSPRYKIIEKRQSVAFWCNPISGHATLYWYQQILGQGPKLLIQFQNNGVVDDSQLPKDRFSAERLKGVDSTLKIQPAKLEDSAVYLCASSSSGRSTDTQYFGPGTRLTVL.

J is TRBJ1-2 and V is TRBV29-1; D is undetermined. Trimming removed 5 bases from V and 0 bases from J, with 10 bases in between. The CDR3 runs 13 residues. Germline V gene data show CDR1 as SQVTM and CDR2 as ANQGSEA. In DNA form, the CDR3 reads TGCAGCGTTATGGCGGGGTCTAACTATGGCTACACCTTC. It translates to CSVMAGSNYGYTF. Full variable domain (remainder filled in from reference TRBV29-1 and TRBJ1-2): SAVISQKPSRDICQRGTSLTIQCQVDSQVTMMFWYRQQPGQSLTLIATANQGSEATYESGFVIDKFPISRPNLTFSTLTVSNMSPEDSSIYLCSVMAGSNYGYTFGSGTRLTVV.

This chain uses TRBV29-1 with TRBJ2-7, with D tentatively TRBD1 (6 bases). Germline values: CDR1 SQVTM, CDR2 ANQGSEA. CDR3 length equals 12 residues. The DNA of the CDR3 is TGCAGTGGGTCGACAGGCTCCTACGAGCAGTACTTC. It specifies CSGSTGSYEQYF.

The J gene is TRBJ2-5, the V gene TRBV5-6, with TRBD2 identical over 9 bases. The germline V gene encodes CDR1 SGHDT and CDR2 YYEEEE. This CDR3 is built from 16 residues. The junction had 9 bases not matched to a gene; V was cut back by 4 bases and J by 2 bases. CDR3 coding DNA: TGTGCCAGCAGCACGCACGATAGCGGGGGACAAGAGACCCAGTACTTC. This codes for CASSTHDSGGQETQYF.

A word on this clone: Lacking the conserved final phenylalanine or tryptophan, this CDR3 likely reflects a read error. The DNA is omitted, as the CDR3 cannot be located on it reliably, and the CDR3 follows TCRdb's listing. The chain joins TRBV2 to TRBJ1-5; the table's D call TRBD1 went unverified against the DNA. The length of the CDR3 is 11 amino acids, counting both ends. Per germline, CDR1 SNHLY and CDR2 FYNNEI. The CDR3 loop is CASSGRTGPLL.

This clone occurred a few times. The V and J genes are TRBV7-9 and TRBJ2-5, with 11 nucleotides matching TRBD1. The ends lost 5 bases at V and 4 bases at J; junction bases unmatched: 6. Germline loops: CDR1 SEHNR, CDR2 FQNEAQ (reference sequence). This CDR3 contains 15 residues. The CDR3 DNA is TGTGCCAGCAGCATCTGGACAGGGGGCGGAGAGACCCAGTACTTC. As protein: CASSIWTGGGETQYF.

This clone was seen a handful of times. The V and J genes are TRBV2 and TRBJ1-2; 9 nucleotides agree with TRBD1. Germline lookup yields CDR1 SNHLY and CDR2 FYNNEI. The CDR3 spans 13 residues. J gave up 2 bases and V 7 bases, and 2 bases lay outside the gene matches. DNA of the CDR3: TGTGCCAGCACCGGGACAGGGAACTATGGCTACACCTTC. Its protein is CASTGTGNYGYTF.